The 24 T cell receptor beta chains in this list originate from one sample, sequenced in a study of T-cell reconstitution after alpha-beta-depleted transplantation in children listed by TCRdb under 2016. Libraries were constructed by PCR. This sample was sequenced with an Illumina HiSeq 2500. TCR library preparation used molecular barcoding, with unique molecular identifiers applied to normalize quantification of the TCRbeta repertoire. TCRdb handled the public reads itself, with Q25 trimming in fastp and clone calling in MiXCR, and kept productive beta chains. Each CDR3 protein gets just one entry, which takes the most common genes and DNA from the rows behind it. The sample contains about 150,000 distinct CDR3 sequences, approximately 12% of them found a single time. In total, the top ten clones hold roughly an eighth of the sample. What the treatment or condition label conveys for this sample: allogeneic hematopoietic cell transplantation with graft depleted of TCRalphabeta T cells and CD19 B cells.

Material: PBMCs, obtained before TCRalphabeta/CD19-depleted stem cell transplant. The receptors come from a boy between 2 and 10 years old with acute myeloid leukemia, due to receive a stem cell transplant.

This clonotype was seen ten or more times. J is TRBJ2-1 and V is TRBV27; 9 positions agree with TRBD2. V lost 5 bases to trimming and J lost 6 bases; unmatched junction nucleotides: 11. The CDR3 is 16 residues long. The germline gives CDR1 MNHEY, CDR2 SMNVEV (reference sequence). CDR3 DNA: TGTGCCAGCAGTCCATCTCTAGCGGGGTGGCGCAATGAGCAGTTCTTC. It yields the protein CASSPSLAGWRNEQFF.

This clonotype has a count of ten or more. The V gene is TRBV28, the J gene TRBJ2-1; 7 positions match TRBD2. V lost 5 bases, J lost 8 bases, and 12 bases stayed unmatched. This CDR3 is 15 amino acids long. Germline-derived CDR1 and CDR2 are MDHEN and SYDVKM. This CDR3 reads CASSDPGLSKDEQFF. The DNA for the CDR3 is TGTGCCAGCAGTGATCCGGGACTAAGTAAGGATGAGCAGTTCTTC.

This clonotype was counted many times. The J gene is TRBJ1-2, the V gene TRBV6-5; 10 nucleotides match TRBD1. The germline CDR1 and CDR2 sequences are MNHEY and SVGAGI. J gave up 7 bases and V 6 bases, and 8 bases lay outside the gene matches. The length of the CDR3 is 14 residues. The CDR3 region is CASRSGQGVGGYTF. CDR3 bases: TGTGCCAGCAGGTCCGGACAGGGGGTTGGTGGCTACACCTTC.

This clonotype has more than one count but fewer than ten. Here the CDR3 reads CASSGTSGQYQETQYF. The CDR3 bases are TGTGCCAGCAGCGGGACTAGCGGACAGTACCAAGAGACCCAGTACTTC. The chain joins TRBV2 to TRBJ2-5; 11 bases are shared with TRBD2. The CDR3 runs to 16 residues. CDR1 is SNHLY, CDR2 FYNNEI, per germline. V lost 6 bases, J lost 0 bases, and 6 bases stayed unmatched.

This clonotype was counted many times. The chain uses TRBV28 and TRBJ1-6; 7 nucleotides line up with TRBD1. V gave up 4 bases and J gave up 9 bases; unmatched junction bases: 6. Germline V lookup: CDR1 MDHEN, CDR2 SYDVKM. This CDR3 is 14 amino acids long. The CDR3 nucleotides are TGTGCCAGCAGTTCGACAGGGTTGAGTTCACCCCTCCACTTT. It codes for CASSSTGLSSPLHF. The variable domain in full, with the rest retrieved from reference TRBV28 and TRBJ1-6, is DVKVTQSSRYLVKRTGEKVFLECVQDMDHENMFWYRQDPGLGLRLIYFSYDVKMKEKGDIPEGYSVSREKKERFSLILESASTNQTSMYLCASSSTGLSSPLHFGNGTRLTVT.

This clonotype was picked up many times. V and J are TRBV27 and TRBJ2-1; D is uncertain. This CDR3 region has 15 residues. Trimming left V 5 bases short and J 0 bases short, with 11 bases between. Germline values: CDR1 MNHEY, CDR2 SMNVEV (reference sequence). The DNA of the CDR3 is TGTGCCAGCAGTGCGACACCGAGCTCCTACAATGAGCAGTTCTTC. Translation gives CASSATPSSYNEQFF.

This rearrangement joins TRBV20-1 to TRBJ1-2, with a possible D match to TRBD1 (5 bases). Germline V gene data show CDR1 as DFQATT and CDR2 as SNEGSKA (reference sequence). This CDR3 has 15 residues. Trimming took 0 bases from V and 6 from J, leaving 17 bases between them. CDR3 sequence reads: CSARDFRGQGDGYTF. The CDR3 nucleotides are TGCAGTGCTAGAGATTTTCGAGGACAAGGGGATGGCTACACCTTC.

This clonotype was counted at least ten times. The gene calls are TRBV20-1 and TRBJ1-1; 9 nucleotides line up with TRBD1. V lost 5 bases and J lost 4; bases outside the gene matches: 8. The germline CDR1 and CDR2 sequences are DFQATT and SNEGSKA (reference sequence). The CDR3 has 14 residues. The CDR3 protein is CSAQTGTGLTEAFF. The CDR3 DNA reads TGCAGTGCTCAGACCGGGACAGGGCTCACTGAAGCTTTCTTT.

This clonotype showed up many times. This rearrangement joins TRBV6-5 to TRBJ1-2; 7 positions match TRBD1. There are 13 residues in the CDR3. J gave up 2 bases and V 6 bases, and 3 bases lay outside the gene matches. Germline V gene sequence: CDR1 MNHEY, CDR2 SVGAGI. The CDR3 nucleotides read TGTGCCAGCAGCCGACAGGGCAACTATGGCTACACCTTC. Translation: CASSRQGNYGYTF.

The sample holds many counts of this clonotype. The V and J genes are TRBV12-3 or TRBV12-4 and TRBJ2-7; tentatively, D is TRBD1 (6 bases). The V gene lost 5 bases and the J gene lost 3 bases, with 17 bases spanning the gap. This CDR3 contains 15 residues. The CDR3 reads CASSHTFRGDYEQYF. DNA of the CDR3: TGTGCCAGCAGTCATACATTCAGGGGAGACTACGAGCAGTACTTC.

This clonotype was counted ten times or more. V gene TRBV5-1 combines with J gene TRBJ2-2, with D maybe TRBD2 (6 bases). V lost 4 bases, J lost 0 bases, and 10 bases lay in between. The germline CDR1 and CDR2 sequences are SGHRS and YFSETQ. CDR3 length: 15 residues. CDR3 bases: TGCGCCAGCAGCCCAGAGCGGGCGAACACCGGGGAGCTGTTTTTT. Residues: CASSPERANTGELFF.

In regard to this clonotype: A read error may explain this, as a much larger clone is one base away. This sequence joins TRBV20-1 and TRBJ2-1, with 7 positions matching TRBD2. The J segment lost 2 bases and the V segment lost 5 bases, leaving 9 bases of the junction unmatched. CDR1 is DFQATT and CDR2 is SNEGSKA in the germline V gene (reference sequence). The CDR3 totals 15 residues. The DNA of the CDR3 is TGCAGTGCTGCTTCGCTAGCGGACGCCTACAATGAGCAGTTCTTC. Translating it yields CSAASLADAYNEQFF.

There are many counts of this clonotype. The gene calls are TRBV20-1 and TRBJ2-3; TRBD2 aligns across 7 bases. V lost 0 bases and J lost 3; bases outside the gene matches: 3. Germline loops: CDR1 DFQATT, CDR2 SNEGSKA (reference sequence). This CDR3 contains 14 residues. The CDR3 DNA sequence: TGCAGTGCTAGAGATCTAGCGGAGACAGATACGCAGTATTTT. Its translation: CSARDLAETDTQYF.

The genes are TRBV4-2 and TRBJ2-7, with a possible D match to TRBD2 (6 bases). V lost 0 bases, J lost 1 base, and 13 bases lay in between. This CDR3 region has 16 residues. Looked up from germline, CDR1 is LGHNA and CDR2 is YNFKEQ. CDR3: CASSQEGGTPSYEQYF. CDR3 DNA sequence: TGTGCCAGCAGCCAAGAGGGGGGAACACCTTCCTACGAGCAGTACTTC.

As regards this clonotype: A much larger clonotype is one base distant, so this may be a read error. V is TRBV7-3 and J is TRBJ1-5, with D possibly TRBD1 on 5 matching bases. The CDR3 totals 13 residues. V lost 7 bases and J 5 bases, leaving 12 bases between the germline ends. From germline, CDR1 is SGHTA and CDR2 FQGTGA. The CDR3 reads CASIFMGDQPQHF. CDR3 nucleotide sequence: TGTGCCAGCATCTTTATGGGGGATCAGCCCCAGCATTTT. Combining the CDR3 with reference TRBV7-3 and TRBJ1-5 gives the whole variable domain GAGVSQTPSNKVTEKGKYVELRCDPISGHTALYWYRQSLGQGPEFLIYFQGTGAADDSGLPNDRFFAVRPEGSVSTLKIQRTERGDSAVYLCASIFMGDQPQHFGDGTRLSIL.

This clonotype was seen just once. This may arise from a read error, as a much more abundant clone is one base away. The chain has TRBV28 and TRBJ2-3; D is unresolved. With the DNA end fitting TRBJ1-5 better, the J assignment may be wrong. CDR1 and CDR2 from the germline V gene are MDHEN and SYDVKM. The CDR3 is 11 residues long. The CDR3 DNA follows: TGTGCCAGCAGTTCACGGGATACGCAGCATTTT. Its protein is CASSSRDTQHF.

This clonotype was counted ten times or more. The V call is TRBV12-3 or TRBV12-4, the J call TRBJ1-2; TRBD1 matches at 11 bases. V trimming: 6 bases; J trimming: 4 bases; junction bases outside the gene matches: 7. The CDR3 length is 15 residues. CDR3 in DNA: TGTGCCAGCAGAATAAGGACAGGGGGCCTCTATGGCTACACCTTC. Encoded protein: CASRIRTGGLYGYTF.

This clonotype was observed many times. This chain uses TRBV20-1 with TRBJ1-5; 10 bases fit TRBD1. Germline-derived CDR1 and CDR2 are DFQATT and SNEGSKA (reference sequence). The CDR3 is made up of 16 amino acids. After removal of 8 bases from V and 3 bases from J, the junction contained 13 bases not matched to a gene. Here the CDR3 DNA reads TGCAGTTCTCCTTATCAAGGGACAGGGGCCAATCAGCCCCAGCATTTT. Translation: CSSPYQGTGANQPQHF.

This clonotype was seen repeatedly, ten times or more. The chain uses TRBV24-1 and TRBJ2-6, with TRBD1 identical over 7 bases. The germline CDR1 and CDR2 sequences are KGHDR and SFDVKD. This CDR3 has 16 amino acids. V shed 5 bases and J 2 bases; nucleotides not matched to a gene: 5. The CDR3 here is CATSGIGTAGANVLTF. DNA for the CDR3: TGTGCCACCAGTGGAATAGGGACAGCTGGGGCCAACGTCCTGACTTTC.

This clonotype was observed many times. The chain carries TRBV3-1 and TRBJ2-3, with 9 bases lining up with TRBD2. The trim removed 0 bases at V and 8 bases at J, leaving 3 bases unmatched. The CDR3 sequence is 14 residues long. Germline lookup yields CDR1 LGHDT and CDR2 YNNKEL (reference sequence). CDR3 nucleotide sequence: TGTGCCAGCAGCCAAGAAGGCGGGGGGGGTACGCAGTATTTT. This codes for CASSQEGGGGTQYF.

This clonotype was seen at least ten times. The CDR3 spells CASSLLAGTLTEAYEQYF. The CDR3, as DNA: TGTGCCAGCAGTTTATTAGCGGGAACACTAACGGAGGCCTACGAGCAGTACTTC. This sequence joins TRBV28 and TRBJ2-7, with TRBD2 identical over 8 bases. The J segment lost 2 bases and the V segment lost 1 base, leaving 13 bases of the junction unmatched. CDR3 size: 18 residues. Per the germline V gene, CDR1 is MDHEN and CDR2 is SYDVKM. The complete variable domain, with remaining parts taken from reference TRBV28 and TRBJ2-7, reads DVKVTQSSRYLVKRTGEKVFLECVQDMDHENMFWYRQDPGLGLRLIYFSYDVKMKEKGDIPEGYSVSREKKERFSLILESASTNQTSMYLCASSLLAGTLTEAYEQYFGPGTRLTVT.

There are many counts of this clonotype. The V call is TRBV5-1, the J call TRBJ2-1; the D gene is possibly TRBD2 (5 bases). This CDR3 is built from 15 residues. Per germline, CDR1 SGHRS and CDR2 YFSETQ. Trimming cost V 6 bases and J 4 bases, with 17 bases left between them. CDR3 amino acids: CASTAWGELYNEQFF. The CDR3, as DNA: TGCGCCAGCACCGCCTGGGGAGAATTATACAATGAGCAGTTCTTC.

For this clonotype: One junction end does not reproduce the germline sequence, and a read error may be involved. The chain is built from TRBV20-1 and TRBJ1-5; D unresolved. CDR3 size: 13 residues. Germline loops: CDR1 DFQATT, CDR2 SNEGSKA (reference sequence). The CDR3: CSARGYLNQPQHF. CDR3 coding DNA: TGCAGTGCAAGAGGTTACCTCAATCAGCCCCAGCATTTT.

This clonotype is labeled medium-sized. The gene calls are TRBV5-1 and TRBJ2-7; TRBD2 might be the D (5 bases). V was pared by 2 bases and J by 2 bases, with 8 bases between. The CDR3 is 13 residues long. Germline V gene data show CDR1 as SGHRS and CDR2 as YFSETQ. CDR3 protein: CASSFGETYEQYF. CDR3 in DNA: TGCGCCAGCAGCTTTGGGGAGACCTACGAGCAGTACTTC.